This TCR beta chain emerged from a study of PD-L1 blockade in urothelial cancer. Here immunoSEQ multiplex PCR was the method, and the copy in TCRdb shows in-frame clones only, minus some. The data contain 70,000 to 85,000 clones, 85% to 90% of them seen just once; the ten biggest clones take up 4.5%. Sample time point: pretreatment peripheral blood. V gave up 5 bases and J gave up 2 bases; unmatched junction bases: 6. Per germline, CDR1 SEHNR and CDR2 FQNEAQ (reference sequence). The CDR3 length is 16 residues. Sequenced here: PBMCs, sampled around atezolizumab (anti-PD-L1) treatment. The gene calls are TRBV7-9 and TRBJ2-7; 13 nucleotides line up with TRBD2. The origin of this receptor is a man aged 70 or older with urothelial cancer. The CDR3 DNA reads TGTGCCAGCAGCATCGGACTAGCGGGAGACCCCTACGAGCAGTACTTC. Amino acids: CASSIGLAGDPYEQYF.